The present entry profiles one T cell receptor (beta chain) with its context. Germline-derived CDR1 and CDR2 are PRHDT and FYEKMQ (reference sequence). The J segment lost 7 bases and the V segment lost 0 bases, leaving 8 bases of the junction unmatched. This CDR3 spans 15 amino acids. This sample was included in a study of OX40 agonist ivuxolimab in advanced cancers. The protocol was immunoSEQ multiplex PCR, while the TCRdb copy is restricted to in-frame clones and leaves out a portion. The sample has 61,000 or so clones, around 86% seen once. The chain links TRBV13 to TRBJ2-7; 8 bases match TRBD2. This TCR was recovered from an adult with an advanced solid tumor such as melanoma, head and neck, liver or kidney cancer. The specimen was CD4+ or CD8+ T cells sorted from blood, collected in a trial of the OX40 agonist ivuxolimab. The CDR3 protein is CASSLGGLIAGEQYF. The CDR3 nucleotides are TGTGCCAGCAGCTTAGGCGGGCTCATAGCGGGGGAGCAGTACTTC.